This T cell receptor beta chain was sequenced in a study of tumor and adjacent non-tumor tissue in lung cancer. Study-wide background: Histology: eleven to twelve adenocarcinoma, 2 squamous cell carcinoma, 1 small cell lung cancer.

The library came from three nested PCR rounds adapted from ARM-PCR protocols. TCRdb used MiXCR to reprocess the multiplex PCR reads, holding one entry per CDR3 protein. The sample has approximately 82,000 distinct CDR3 sequences, approximately 82% seen once. No cell sorting was done before RNA was extracted from the tissue. Distant lung tissue was collected more than 3 cm away from the tumor edge. Germline CDR1 MNHEY, CDR2 SVGAGI. This CDR3 region has 13 residues. This clonotype was observed once. Its antigen is not identified. Notes on the study in general: Patients with more diverse tumor TCRs had worse survival. TCR diversity was significantly greater in tumor than normal lung tissue. In normal lung, the top 100 clones were significantly more dominant than in tumor.

The chain combines TRBV6-5 with TRBJ2-7; no firm D call. Source material: distant non-tumor lung tissue. The source of this sequence is a man between 65 and 80 years old with non-small cell lung cancer. The CDR3 DNA reads TGTGTTAGCAGTTACCGGCTGACCTACGAGCAGTACTTC. Protein: CVSSYRLTYEQYF.